This TCR beta chain came from a study of cytomegalovirus exposure and HLA in healthy donors. Primers: 60 Vbeta forward and 13 Jbeta reverse. Libraries were prepared by immunoSEQ multiplex PCR; TCRdb keeps only in-frame clonotypes and omits some of them. The repertoire consists of about 140,000 clones, with about 80% occurring once and the leading ten covering 1.2% to 1.5%. Germline-derived CDR1 and CDR2 are SGHTA and FQGTGA. This CDR3 has 17 residues. V gave up 3 bases and J gave up 4 bases; unmatched junction bases: 13. The sequenced sample consisted of PBMCs. This sequence originates from a man aged 25 to 45 in good health and CMV-seropositive. V usage is TRBV7-3 and J usage is TRBJ2-5; the match to TRBD1 covers 8 bases. The CDR3 is CASSFPLDRDSIETQYF. In DNA, the CDR3 is TGTGCCAGCAGCTTCCCCCTGGACAGGGACAGCATAGAGACCCAGTACTTC.